The 15 T cell receptor beta chains reported below all come from one sample, sequenced in a study of cytomegalovirus exposure and HLA in healthy donors listed by TCRdb under 2017. The library was built by means of the immunoSEQ multiplex PCR assay. A mixture of 60 forward primers for TCR Vbeta segments and 13 reverse primers for TCR Jbeta segments was used in the multiplex PCR. In TCRdb, the immuneACCESS table is reduced to in-frame sequences with V and J assigned. These tables do not hold every clone; where another copy was compared, an unresolved V gene accounts for under half, and the others remain unexplained. This sample gives around 280,000 clones in total; 80% to 90% of them show up just once. The top ten constitute about 2.3% of the sample. Source material: PBMCs. These receptors were taken from a woman aged 18-30 years in good health and CMV-seronegative.

The V gene is TRBV11-2, the J gene TRBJ1-6, with unresolved D. Germline CDR1 SGHAT, CDR2 FQNNGV. The CDR3 is made up of 15 amino acids. V lost 5 bases and J 0 bases, leaving 8 bases between the germline ends. CDR3 loop: CASSEESSYNSPLHF. Here the CDR3 DNA reads TGTGCCAGCAGCGAAGAGAGCTCCTATAATTCACCCCTCCACTTT.

The chain joins TRBV7-8 to TRBJ1-5; TRBD1 agrees at 9 bases. The trim removed 4 bases at V and 2 bases at J, leaving 12 bases unmatched. This CDR3 is 18 amino acids long. CDR1 and CDR2 (germline): SGHVS, FQNEAQ. The CDR3 protein is CASSSGQGMAWGNQPQHF. The CDR3 DNA follows: TGTGCCAGCAGCTCGGGACAGGGAATGGCTTGGGGCAATCAGCCCCAGCATTTT. Together with reference TRBV7-8 and TRBJ1-5, the CDR3 gives the full variable domain: GAGVSQSPRYKVAKRGQDVALRCDPISGHVSLFWYQQALGQGPEFLTYFQNEAQLDKSGLPSDRFFAERPEGSVSTLKIQRTQQEDSAVYLCASSSGQGMAWGNQPQHFGDGTRLSIL.

This rearrangement joins TRBV7-8 to TRBJ1-2; 11 bases match TRBD1. Germline CDR1 reads SGHVS; CDR2 reads FQNEAQ. Unmatched junction bases numbered 2, after V lost 1 base and J lost 10 bases. This CDR3 spans 13 amino acids. Written as DNA, the CDR3 is TGTGCCAGCAGCTTAGGGACAGGGGGCCCCTACACCTTC. This encodes CASSLGTGGPYTF.

This clone was seen a single time. The chain uses TRBV21-1 and TRBJ1-2; TRBD1 was called by the table and not checked on the DNA. TRBV21-1 corresponds to a pseudogene. The CDR3 runs to 14 residues. The CDR3 is CASSTGQGKYGYTF. CDR3 nucleotides: TGTGCCAGCAGCACCGGACAGGGTAAGTATGGCTACACCTTC.

This clone appeared a single time. V and J are TRBV5-1 and TRBJ1-5, with a possible D match to TRBD1 (5 bases). CDR3 length equals 15 residues. CDR1 and CDR2 (germline): SGHRS, YFSETQ. The V gene lost 4 bases and the J gene lost 0 bases, with 11 bases spanning the gap. The CDR3 DNA follows: TGCGCCAGCAGCCCTGGGGGGACTAGCAATCAGCCCCAGCATTTT. This sequence encodes CASSPGGTSNQPQHF.

The gene calls are TRBV5-1 and TRBJ1-1; TRBD1 matches at 8 bases. Germline CDR1 reads SGHRS; CDR2 reads YFSETQ. The CDR3 totals 15 residues. The V gene end was trimmed by 0 bases and the J gene end by 3 bases; junction bases not matched to a gene: 4. The CDR3 region has the DNA TGCGCCAGCAGCTTGGGGACAGGGCTGCACACTGAAGCTTTCTTT. Its translation: CASSLGTGLHTEAFF.

The chain carries TRBV13 and TRBJ1-1; D possibly corresponds to TRBD1 (5 bases). The CDR3 is 14 amino acids. CDR1 and CDR2 from the germline V gene are PRHDT and FYEKMQ (reference sequence). Trimming left V 4 bases short and J 11 bases short, with 20 bases between. This CDR3 is CASSSEGVRGGAFF. The CDR3 bases are TGTGCCAGCAGCTCGGAAGGGGTGCGTGGGGGGGCTTTCTTT.

The chain joins TRBV7-9 to TRBJ1-1, with 9 bases fitting TRBD1. CDR3 size: 16 residues. With V trimmed by 5 bases and J by 1 base, 8 bases remained unmatched. Germline V gene sequence: CDR1 SEHNR, CDR2 FQNEAQ (reference sequence). CDR3 sequence reads: CASSQAGTGKNTEAFF. CDR3 DNA sequence: TGTGCCAGCAGCCAAGCCGGGACAGGGAAGAACACTGAAGCTTTCTTT. The full variable domain, with the rest looked up from reference TRBV7-9 and TRBJ1-1, is DTGVSQNPRHKITKRGQNVTFRCDPISEHNRLYWYRQTLGQGPEFLTYFQNEAQLEKSRLLSDRFSAERPKGSFSTLEIQRTEQGDSAMYLCASSQAGTGKNTEAFFGQGTRLTVV.

The chain is built from TRBV5-1 and TRBJ1-2; 10 bases are a match to TRBD1. In germline, CDR1 is SGHRS, CDR2 YFSETQ. The V and J ends lost 7 bases and 7 bases, in that order; junction bases with no gene match: 1. This CDR3 contains 11 residues. The CDR3 nucleotides are TGCGCCAGCGGGACAGGGGTTGGCTACACCTTC. It encodes CASGTGVGYTF.

V gene TRBV4-1 combines with J gene TRBJ2-1; maybe TRBD1 (5 bases). Germline values: CDR1 MGHRA, CDR2 YSYEKL. V dropped 1 base and J dropped 8 bases, with 21 bases sitting between them. CDR3 size: 17 residues. The CDR3 loop is CASSQVVWLGPGDEQFF. DNA of the CDR3: TGCGCCAGCAGCCAAGTAGTCTGGCTGGGGCCCGGCGATGAGCAGTTCTTC.

As concerns this clone: Mismatch with germline at one junction end may stem from a read error. V gene TRBV7-9 combines with J gene TRBJ2-7; no firm D call. The germline gives CDR1 SEHNR, CDR2 FQNEAQ (reference sequence). The CDR3 sequence is 12 residues long. The CDR3: CSSSPRIYEQYF. The DNA for the CDR3 is TGTTCCAGCAGCCCGAGAATTTACGAGCAGTACTTC.

The genes are TRBV7-9 and TRBJ1-5; the D gene is possibly TRBD1 (6 bases). Germline lookup yields CDR1 SEHNR and CDR2 FQNEAQ (reference sequence). This CDR3 contains 17 residues. Trimming shortened V by 3 bases and J by 2 bases, and 17 bases separated the two germline ends. The CDR3 coding sequence is TGTGCCAGCAGCTTCGGTGTTACGGGGGGCGGCAATCAGCCCCAGCATTTT. Its protein is CASSFGVTGGGNQPQHF. Complete variable domain (other parts from reference TRBV7-9 and TRBJ1-5): DTGVSQNPRHKITKRGQNVTFRCDPISEHNRLYWYRQTLGQGPEFLTYFQNEAQLEKSRLLSDRFSAERPKGSFSTLEIQRTEQGDSAMYLCASSFGVTGGGNQPQHFGDGTRLSIL.

The genes are TRBV7-9 and TRBJ1-6; TRBD1 matches at 8 bases. V lost 4 bases and J lost 8; bases outside the gene matches: 7. This CDR3 contains 15 residues. CDR1 SEHNR and CDR2 FQNEAQ come from the germline V gene (reference sequence). The CDR3 coding sequence is TGTGCCAGCAGCTCGGGACAGGTGGGATATTCACCCCTCCACTTT. This codes for CASSSGQVGYSPLHF.

The chain uses TRBV10-3 and TRBJ2-7; 9 bases line up with TRBD1. The V and J ends lost 10 bases and 4 bases, in that order; junction bases with no gene match: 11. This CDR3 comprises 14 residues. The V gene's germline CDR1 is ENHRY and CDR2 SYGVKD. The DNA of the CDR3 is TGTGCCACCATGCCGGGACAGGGAGGGTACGAGCAGTACTTC. It translates to CATMPGQGGYEQYF.

This clone was detected once. This chain uses TRBV5-1 with TRBJ2-5; 8 nucleotides match TRBD2. J gave up 5 bases and V 3 bases, and 6 bases lay outside the gene matches. The CDR3 has 14 amino acids. Germline assignment: CDR1 SGHRS and CDR2 YFSETQ. This CDR3 reads CASSWSGGAETQYF. DNA of the CDR3: TGCGCCAGCAGCTGGAGCGGGGGCGCGGAGACCCAGTACTTC.